Given below is one T cell receptor beta chain in context. This sample was taken from a study of control samples from healthy donors and cancer patients. The table came from immunoSEQ multiplex PCR; TCRdb's copy has only in-frame clones and leaves some out. The sample contains about 130,000 clones, 80% to 95% of which appear only once. V was trimmed by 5 bases and J by 6 bases, leaving 13 bases between them. CDR3 length equals 14 residues. Germline CDR1 reads MNHEY; CDR2 reads SVGAGI. The rearrangement joins TRBV6-5 to TRBJ2-2, with D unresolved. Sequencing was carried out using blood. This TCR came from a man younger than 35 in good health. Here the CDR3 reads CASSQRERAGELFF. In DNA form, the CDR3 reads TGTGCCAGCAGTCAAAGGGAAAGGGCCGGGGAGCTGTTTTTT.